The 7 T cell receptor beta chains presented below share a single source sample, sequenced in a study of OX40 agonist ivuxolimab in advanced cancers. Data came from immunoSEQ multiplex PCR; TCRdb stores just in-frame clones and leaves some out. In the table there are tens of thousands of clones, about 90% of which are singletons. The sequences come from CD4+ or CD8+ T cells sorted from blood, collected in a trial of the OX40 agonist ivuxolimab. Receptors originate from an adult with an advanced solid tumor such as melanoma, head and neck, liver or kidney cancer.

V and J are TRBV7-9 and TRBJ2-2; 8 nucleotides match TRBD1. The germline V gene has CDR1 SEHNR and CDR2 FQNEAQ (reference sequence). The V gene end was trimmed by 7 bases and the J gene end by 4 bases; junction bases not matched to a gene: 8. This CDR3 contains 15 residues. CDR3 residues: CASKTGQGGTGELFF. CDR3 sequence (DNA): TGTGCCAGCAAAACCGGACAGGGTGGCACCGGGGAGCTGTTTTTT. The full variable domain, completed using reference TRBV7-9 and TRBJ2-2, is DTGVSQNPRHKITKRGQNVTFRCDPISEHNRLYWYRQTLGQGPEFLTYFQNEAQLEKSRLLSDRFSAERPKGSFSTLEIQRTEQGDSAMYLCASKTGQGGTGELFFGEGSRLTVL.

The chain recombines TRBV5-1 with TRBJ2-7, with 9 bases lining up with TRBD1. The CDR3 is 16 amino acids. With V trimmed by 6 bases and J by 7 bases, 17 bases remained unmatched. CDR1 and CDR2 (germline): SGHRS, YFSETQ. CDR3 loop: CASTPRGTGTLWEQYF. CDR3 bases: TGCGCCAGCACCCCGAGGGGGACAGGGACTCTGTGGGAGCAGTACTTC.

This clone was seen only once. This sequence joins TRBV6-6 and TRBJ2-7; a weak D match, TRBD2 (5 bases). CDR1 is MNHNY, CDR2 SVGAGI, per germline (reference sequence). Trimming took off 2 bases at V and 2 bases at J, with 7 bases between the two ends. The CDR3 is made up of 13 amino acids. The CDR3, as DNA: TGTGCCAGCAGTTACGCGACTACCTACGAGCAGTACTTC. It codes for CASSYATTYEQYF.

The chain uses TRBV28 and TRBJ1-3; D unclear. The germline V gene has CDR1 MDHEN and CDR2 SYDVKM. CDR3 length equals 14 residues. The germline V and J ends were trimmed by 6 bases and 0 bases, with 9 bases remaining between them. CDR3 protein: CASRLGPSGNTIYF. In nucleotides, the CDR3 is TGTGCCAGCAGACTAGGTCCCTCTGGAAACACCATATATTTT.

The chain employs TRBV10-3 and TRBJ2-5; the match to TRBD2 covers 7 bases. The trim removed 5 bases at V and 0 bases at J, leaving 3 bases unmatched. Germline CDR1 ENHRY, CDR2 SYGVKD. This CDR3 comprises 14 residues. The CDR3 spells CAISRAGNQETQYF. As DNA, the CDR3 is TGTGCCATCAGTCGAGCGGGAAACCAAGAGACCCAGTACTTC.

V is TRBV9 and J is TRBJ2-3; perhaps TRBD2 as D (6 bases). V shed 0 bases and J shed 2 bases, with 13 bases lying between them. Germline CDR1 reads SGDLS; CDR2 reads YYNGEE. This CDR3 is built from 16 residues. The CDR3 sequence is CASSVGRGMPTDTQYF. DNA of the CDR3: TGTGCCAGCAGCGTAGGGCGCGGGATGCCCACAGATACGCAGTATTTT.

This chain connects TRBV6-1 to TRBJ2-7; TRBD1 matches at 9 bases. The V gene's germline CDR1 is MNHNS and CDR2 SASEGT. V shed 6 bases and J 7 bases; nucleotides not matched to a gene: 13. This CDR3 region has 15 residues. CDR3 residues: CASSVPRDRAGEQYF. CDR3 sequence (DNA): TGTGCCAGCAGCGTGCCCCGGGACAGGGCTGGGGAGCAGTACTTC.